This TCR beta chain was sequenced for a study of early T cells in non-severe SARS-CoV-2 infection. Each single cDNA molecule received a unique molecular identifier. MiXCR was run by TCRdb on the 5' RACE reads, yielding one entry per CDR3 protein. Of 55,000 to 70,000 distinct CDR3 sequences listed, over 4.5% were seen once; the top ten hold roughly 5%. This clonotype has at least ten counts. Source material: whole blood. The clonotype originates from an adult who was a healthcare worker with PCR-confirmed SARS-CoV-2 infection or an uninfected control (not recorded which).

CDR3 DNA: TGTGCCAGCAGTTTATCCCTAGCGGGAGATCTCACCGGGGAGCTGTTTTTT. Translated: CASSLSLAGDLTGELFF. The gene calls are TRBV28 and TRBJ2-2, with 10 bases matching TRBD2. The CDR3 runs to 17 residues. Germline V gene lookup returns CDR1 MDHEN and CDR2 SYDVKM. Germline trimming cut 1 base from V and 4 bases from J; bases unmatched to any gene: 6.